This TCR beta chain was recovered during a study of beta chain features in type 1 diabetes. Study at large: Healthy donors, compared against patients, showed similar age, gender and cell yields.

All of the isolated RNA was reverse transcribed, so expressed TCRB transcripts were sequenced. Sequenced by immunoSEQ multiplex PCR; TCRdb stores in-frame clones only, minus some. The table has 120,000 to 150,000 clones, about 9.4% seen once. Concerning this clone: Its target is not known.

The CDR3 spans 14 residues. The junction had 8 bases not matched to a gene; V was cut back by 7 bases and J by 4 bases. The germline V gene has CDR1 MNHNS and CDR2 SASEGT. General study findings and limits: Lower insertion and higher deletion counts appeared at VDJ junctions in type 1 diabetes patients. Shorter templates may be favored by PCR, equally so in patients and controls.

This sequence originates from a man between 18 and 35 years old in good health. The sequenced sample was naive CD4+ T cells from blood. This chain links TRBV6-1 with TRBJ2-5; TRBD1 agrees at 8 bases. CDR3 loop: CASTATGAIETQYF. The DNA of the CDR3 is TGTGCCAGCACGGCGACAGGGGCTATAGAGACCCAGTACTTC.